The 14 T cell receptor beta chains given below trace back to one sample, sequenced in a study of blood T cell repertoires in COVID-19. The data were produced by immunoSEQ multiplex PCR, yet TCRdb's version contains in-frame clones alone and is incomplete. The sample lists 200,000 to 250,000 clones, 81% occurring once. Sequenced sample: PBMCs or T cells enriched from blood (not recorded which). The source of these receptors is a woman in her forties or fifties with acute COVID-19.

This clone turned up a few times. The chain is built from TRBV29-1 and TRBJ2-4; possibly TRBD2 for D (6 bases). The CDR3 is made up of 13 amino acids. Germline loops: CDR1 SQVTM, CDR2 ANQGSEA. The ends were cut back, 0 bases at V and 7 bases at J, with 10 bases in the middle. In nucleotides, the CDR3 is TGCAGCGTTGAAGAGGGGGGATATAACATTCAGTACTTC. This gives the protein CSVEEGGYNIQYF.

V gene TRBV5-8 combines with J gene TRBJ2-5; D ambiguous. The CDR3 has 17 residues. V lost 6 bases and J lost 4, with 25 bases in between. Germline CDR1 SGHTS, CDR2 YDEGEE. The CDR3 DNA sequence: TGTGCCAGCATGCTCCGACGACTCCCAGCCCTCACAGAGACCCAGTACTTC. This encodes CASMLRRLPALTETQYF.

Here the CDR3 reads CASSKSGAVSGANVLTF. In DNA, the CDR3 is TGTGCCAGCTCGAAGTCAGGGGCGGTCTCTGGGGCCAACGTCCTGACTTTC. The chain employs TRBV18 and TRBJ2-6; weak D call: TRBD1 (6 bases). The CDR3 runs 17 residues. V was trimmed by 6 bases and J by 0 bases, leaving 15 bases between them. Germline V lookup: CDR1 KGHSH, CDR2 LQKENI.

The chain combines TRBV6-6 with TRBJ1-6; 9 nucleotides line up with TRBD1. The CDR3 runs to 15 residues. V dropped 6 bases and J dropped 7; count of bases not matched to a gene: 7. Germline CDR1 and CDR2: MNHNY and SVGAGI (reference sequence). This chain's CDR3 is CASSSTDRGNSPLHF. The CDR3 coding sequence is TGTGCCAGCAGCTCCACCGACAGGGGGAATTCACCCCTCCACTTT.

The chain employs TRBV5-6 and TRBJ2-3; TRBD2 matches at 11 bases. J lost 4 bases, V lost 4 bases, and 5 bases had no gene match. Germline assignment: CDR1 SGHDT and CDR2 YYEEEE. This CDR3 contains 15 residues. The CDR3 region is CASSRYSGGADTQYF. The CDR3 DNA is TGTGCCAGCAGCAGATATAGCGGGGGGGCAGATACGCAGTATTTT.

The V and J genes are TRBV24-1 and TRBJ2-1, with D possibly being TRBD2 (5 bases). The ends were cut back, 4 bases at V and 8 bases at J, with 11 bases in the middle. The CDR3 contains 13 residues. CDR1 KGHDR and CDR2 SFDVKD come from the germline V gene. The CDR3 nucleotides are TGTGCCACCAGTGAAGGCTATAGCGATGAGCAGTTCTTC. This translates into CATSEGYSDEQFF.

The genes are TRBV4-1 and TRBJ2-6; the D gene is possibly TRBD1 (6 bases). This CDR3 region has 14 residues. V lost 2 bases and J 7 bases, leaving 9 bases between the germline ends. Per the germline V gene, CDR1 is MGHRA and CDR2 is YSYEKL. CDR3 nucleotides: TGCGCCAGCAGCCAACTGACAGGAGCCAACGTCCTGACTTTC. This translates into CASSQLTGANVLTF.

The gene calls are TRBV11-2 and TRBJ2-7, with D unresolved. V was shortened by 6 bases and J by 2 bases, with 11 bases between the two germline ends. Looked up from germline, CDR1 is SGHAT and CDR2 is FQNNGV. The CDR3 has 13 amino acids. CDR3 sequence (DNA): TGTGCCAGCAGAACAGAGTCAGCCTACGAGCAGTACTTC. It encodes CASRTESAYEQYF.

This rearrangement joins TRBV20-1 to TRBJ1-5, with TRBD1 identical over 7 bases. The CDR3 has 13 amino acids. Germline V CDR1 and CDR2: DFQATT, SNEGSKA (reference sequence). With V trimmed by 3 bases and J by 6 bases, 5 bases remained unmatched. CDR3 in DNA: TGCAGTGCTAGTGTACCAGGGGGTCAGCCCCAGCATTTT. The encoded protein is CSASVPGGQPQHF.

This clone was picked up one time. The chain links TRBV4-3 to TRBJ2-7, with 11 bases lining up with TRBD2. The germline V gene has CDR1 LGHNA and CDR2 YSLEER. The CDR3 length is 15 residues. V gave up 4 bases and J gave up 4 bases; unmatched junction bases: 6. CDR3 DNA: TGCGCCAGCAGCCTCACTAGCGGGGGAGCATACGAGCAGTACTTC. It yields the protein CASSLTSGGAYEQYF.

The CDR3 spells CASRSRGGLGRTDTQYF. In DNA form, the CDR3 reads TGTGCCAGCAGGAGTAGGGGGGGGCTAGGGAGGACAGATACGCAGTATTTT. V and J are TRBV2 and TRBJ2-3, with D tentatively TRBD2 (7 bases). The CDR3 covers 17 residues. The V gene's germline CDR1 is SNHLY and CDR2 FYNNEI. V lost 6 bases and J lost 3, with 22 bases in between.

Here the CDR3 reads CASSQLGLGFWNEQFF. The CDR3 region has the DNA TGTGCCAGCTCACAGTTGGGCCTCGGATTTTGGAATGAGCAGTTCTTC. The chain combines TRBV18 with TRBJ2-1; D gene unclear. This CDR3 region has 16 residues. V shed 4 bases and J shed 7 bases, with 20 bases lying between them. The V gene's germline CDR1 is KGHSH and CDR2 LQKENI.

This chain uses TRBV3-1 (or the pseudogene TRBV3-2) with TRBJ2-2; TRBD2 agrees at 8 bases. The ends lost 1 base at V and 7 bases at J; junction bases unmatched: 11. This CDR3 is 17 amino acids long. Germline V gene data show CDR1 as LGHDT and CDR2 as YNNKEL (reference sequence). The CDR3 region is CASSQGGTSGSGGELFF. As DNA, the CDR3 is TGTGCCAGCAGCCAAGGCGGGACTAGTGGTTCTGGCGGGGAGCTGTTTTTT.

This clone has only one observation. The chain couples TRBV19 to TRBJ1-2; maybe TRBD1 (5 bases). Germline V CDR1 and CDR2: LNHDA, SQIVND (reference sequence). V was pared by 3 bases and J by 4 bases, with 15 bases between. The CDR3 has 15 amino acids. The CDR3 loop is CASSMAIRGIYGYTF. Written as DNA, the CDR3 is TGTGCCAGTAGTATGGCTATAAGGGGAATCTATGGCTACACCTTC.